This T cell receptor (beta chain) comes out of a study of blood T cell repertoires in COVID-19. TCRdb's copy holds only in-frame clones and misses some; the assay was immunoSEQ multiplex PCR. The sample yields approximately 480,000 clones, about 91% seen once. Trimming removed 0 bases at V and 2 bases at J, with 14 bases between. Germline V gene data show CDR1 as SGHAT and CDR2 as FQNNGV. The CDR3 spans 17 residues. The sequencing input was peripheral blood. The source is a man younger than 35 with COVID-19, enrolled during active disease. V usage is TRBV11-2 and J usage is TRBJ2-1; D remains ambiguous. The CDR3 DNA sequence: TGTGCCAGCAGCTTAGATGGGCTCATTGAGACCTACAATGAGCAGTTCTTC. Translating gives CASSLDGLIETYNEQFF. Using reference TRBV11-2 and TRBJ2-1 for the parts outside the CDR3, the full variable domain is EAGVAQSPRYKIIEKRQSVAFWCNPISGHATLYWYQQILGQGPKLLIQFQNNGVVDDSQLPKDRFSAERLKGVDSTLKIQPAKLEDSAVYLCASSLDGLIETYNEQFFGPGTRLTVL.